This TCR beta chain was sequenced during a study of PD-1 blockade in classical Hodgkin lymphoma. Across the study: Nivolumab 3 mg/kg was given intravenously every 2 weeks. The study's findings and limits: TCR diversity in CD4+, not CD8+, cells rose significantly by C4D1.

Time point specified: cycle 4 day 1 (C4D1), after more than five weeks of nivolumab. Every single patient, without exception, relapsed after autologous stem cell transplantation, and brentuximab vedotin exposure varied. Researchers used magnetic negative selection to pull out pure CD4+ T cells from thawed PBMCs. Comment on this clone: What it binds is unknown.

Produced via immunoSEQ multiplex PCR; TCRdb's table is partial and in-frame only. Of tens of thousands of clones listed, more than 70% are singletons. V lost 10 bases and J lost 4; bases outside the gene matches: 7. Germline V gene sequence: CDR1 MRHNA, CDR2 SNTAGT. This CDR3 region has 13 residues. V is TRBV6-4 and J is TRBJ1-1, with 9 bases aligning to TRBD1. The TCR was taken from a human donor with classical Hodgkin lymphoma. The sequencing here drew on CD4+ T cells from blood, taken before the fourth cycle of nivolumab. DNA for the CDR3: TGTGCCACCCAACAGGGGGCGAGCACTGAAGCTTTCTTT. Its protein is CATQQGASTEAFF.